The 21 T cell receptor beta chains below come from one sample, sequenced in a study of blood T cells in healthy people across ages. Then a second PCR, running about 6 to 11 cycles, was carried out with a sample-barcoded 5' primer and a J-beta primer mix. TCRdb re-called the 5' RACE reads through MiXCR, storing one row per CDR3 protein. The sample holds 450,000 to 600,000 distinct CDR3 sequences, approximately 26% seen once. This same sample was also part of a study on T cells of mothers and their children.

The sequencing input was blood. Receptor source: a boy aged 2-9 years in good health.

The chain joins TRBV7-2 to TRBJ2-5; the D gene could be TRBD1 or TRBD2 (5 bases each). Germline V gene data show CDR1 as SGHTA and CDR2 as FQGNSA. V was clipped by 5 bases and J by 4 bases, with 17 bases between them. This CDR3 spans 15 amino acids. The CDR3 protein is CASSPTAGAGETQYF. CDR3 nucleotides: TGTGCCAGCAGCCCAACAGCCGGGGCCGGAGAGACCCAGTACTTC. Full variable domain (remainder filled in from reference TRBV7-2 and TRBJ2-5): GAGVSQSPSNKVTEKGKDVELRCDPISGHTALYWYRQSLGQGLEFLIYFQGNSAPDKSGLPSDRFSAERTGGSVSTLTIQRTQQEDSAVYLCASSPTAGAGETQYFGPGTRLLVL.

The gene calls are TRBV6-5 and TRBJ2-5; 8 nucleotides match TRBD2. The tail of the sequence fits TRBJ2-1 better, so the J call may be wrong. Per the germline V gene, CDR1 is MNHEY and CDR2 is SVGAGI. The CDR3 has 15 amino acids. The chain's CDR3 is CASSVPGLVSVKQFF. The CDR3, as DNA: TGTGCCAGCAGTGTACCGGGACTAGTATCTGTTAAGCAGTTCTTC.

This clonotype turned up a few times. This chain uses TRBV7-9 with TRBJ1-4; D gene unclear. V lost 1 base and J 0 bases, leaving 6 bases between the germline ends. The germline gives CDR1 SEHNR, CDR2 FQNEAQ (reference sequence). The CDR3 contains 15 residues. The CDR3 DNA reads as TGTGCCAGCAGCTTAGACCGATCAACTAATGAAAAACTGTTTTTT. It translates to CASSLDRSTNEKLFF.

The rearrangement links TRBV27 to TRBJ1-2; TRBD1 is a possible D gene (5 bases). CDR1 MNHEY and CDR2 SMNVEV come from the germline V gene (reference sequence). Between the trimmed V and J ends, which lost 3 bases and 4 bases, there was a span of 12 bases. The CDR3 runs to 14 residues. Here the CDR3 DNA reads TGTGCCAGCAGTTTCAGGGTAGCGGGCTATGGCTACACCTTC. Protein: CASSFRVAGYGYTF.

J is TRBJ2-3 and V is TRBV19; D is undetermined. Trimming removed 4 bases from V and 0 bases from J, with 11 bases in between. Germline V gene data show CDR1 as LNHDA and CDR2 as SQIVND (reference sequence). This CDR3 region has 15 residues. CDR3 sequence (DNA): TGTGCCAGTAGTAGGTTGCAGAAAAGCACAGATACGCAGTATTTT. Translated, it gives CASSRLQKSTDTQYF.

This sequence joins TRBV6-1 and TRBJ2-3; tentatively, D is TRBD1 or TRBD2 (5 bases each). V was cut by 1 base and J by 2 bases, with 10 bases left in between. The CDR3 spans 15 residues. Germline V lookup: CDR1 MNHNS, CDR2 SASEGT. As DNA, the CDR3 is TGTGCCAGCAGTGAAGTTGGGGGATCCACAGATACGCAGTATTTT. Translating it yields CASSEVGGSTDTQYF.

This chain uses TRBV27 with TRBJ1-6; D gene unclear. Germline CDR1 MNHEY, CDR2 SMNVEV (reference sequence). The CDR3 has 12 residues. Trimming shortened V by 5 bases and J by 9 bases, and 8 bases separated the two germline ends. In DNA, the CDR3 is TGTGCCAGCAGTCATCCGGGTTCACCCCTCCACTTT. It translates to CASSHPGSPLHF.

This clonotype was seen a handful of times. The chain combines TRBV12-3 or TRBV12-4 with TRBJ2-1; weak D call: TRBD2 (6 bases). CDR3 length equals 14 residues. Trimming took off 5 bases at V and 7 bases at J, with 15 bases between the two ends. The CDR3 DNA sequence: TGTGCCAGCAGTAACGGAGGGCTCAATAATGAGCAGTTCTTC. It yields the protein CASSNGGLNNEQFF.

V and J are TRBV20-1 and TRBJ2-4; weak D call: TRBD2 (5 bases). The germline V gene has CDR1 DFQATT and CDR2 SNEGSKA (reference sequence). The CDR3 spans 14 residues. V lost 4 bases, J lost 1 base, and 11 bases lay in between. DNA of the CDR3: TGCAGTGCTATTGGTAGCGCGGCCAAAAACATTCAGTACTTC. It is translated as CSAIGSAAKNIQYF.

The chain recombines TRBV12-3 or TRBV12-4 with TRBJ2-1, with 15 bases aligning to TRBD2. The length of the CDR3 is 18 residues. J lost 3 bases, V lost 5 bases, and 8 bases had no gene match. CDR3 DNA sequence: TGTGCCAGCAGTCCCGGGACTAGCGGGAGGCTTATCTACAATGAGCAGTTCTTC. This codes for CASSPGTSGRLIYNEQFF.

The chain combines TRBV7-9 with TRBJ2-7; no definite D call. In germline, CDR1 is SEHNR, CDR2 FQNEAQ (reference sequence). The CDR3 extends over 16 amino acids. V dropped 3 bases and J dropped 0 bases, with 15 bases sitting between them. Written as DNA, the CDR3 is TGTGCCAGCAGCTTGGCCCTTGGGGAATACTCCTACGAGCAGTACTTC. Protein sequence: CASSLALGEYSYEQYF.

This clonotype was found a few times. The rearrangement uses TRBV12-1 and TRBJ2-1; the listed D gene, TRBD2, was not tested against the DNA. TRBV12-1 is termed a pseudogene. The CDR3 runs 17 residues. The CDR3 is CASSPNSSGRTYNEQFF. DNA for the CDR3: TGTGCCAGCAGCCCCAACTCTAGCGGGAGGACCTACAATGAGCAGTTCTTC.

The CDR3 loop reads CASSVEGSGFSSYNEQFF. CDR3 DNA: TGTGCCAGCAGCGTAGAAGGATCGGGGTTCAGCTCCTACAATGAGCAGTTCTTC. This chain links TRBV9 with TRBJ2-1, with TRBD2 as a possible D gene (5 bases). V lost 0 bases, J lost 0 bases, and 16 bases lay in between. The CDR3 loop spans 18 amino acids. Germline assignment: CDR1 SGDLS and CDR2 YYNGEE. Based on the CDR3 plus reference TRBV9 and TRBJ2-1, the full variable domain is DSGVTQTPKHLITATGQRVTLRCSPRSGDLSVYWYQQSLDQGLQFLIQYYNGEERAKGNILERFSAQQFPDLHSELNLSSLELGDSALYFCASSVEGSGFSSYNEQFFGPGTRLTVL.

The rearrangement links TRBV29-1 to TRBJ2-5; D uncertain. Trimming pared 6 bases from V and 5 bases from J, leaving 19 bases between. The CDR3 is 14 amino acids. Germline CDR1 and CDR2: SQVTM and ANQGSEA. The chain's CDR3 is CSVDYGNPLETQYF. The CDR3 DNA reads TGCAGCGTAGATTATGGGAACCCCTTGGAGACCCAGTACTTC.

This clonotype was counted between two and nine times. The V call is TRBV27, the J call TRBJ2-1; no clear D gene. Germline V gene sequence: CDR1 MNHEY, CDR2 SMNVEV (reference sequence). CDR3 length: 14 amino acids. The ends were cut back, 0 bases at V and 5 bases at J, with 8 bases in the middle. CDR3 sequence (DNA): TGTGCCAGCAGTTTATCCCTGGAACACAATGAGCAGTTCTTC. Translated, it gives CASSLSLEHNEQFF.

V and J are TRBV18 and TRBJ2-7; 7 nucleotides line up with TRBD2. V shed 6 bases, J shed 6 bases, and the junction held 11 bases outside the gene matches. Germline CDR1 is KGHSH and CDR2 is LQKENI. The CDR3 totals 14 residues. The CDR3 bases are TGTGCCAGCTCTCCTACCGGGACTACAGGCGAGCAGTACTTC. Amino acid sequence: CASSPTGTTGEQYF.

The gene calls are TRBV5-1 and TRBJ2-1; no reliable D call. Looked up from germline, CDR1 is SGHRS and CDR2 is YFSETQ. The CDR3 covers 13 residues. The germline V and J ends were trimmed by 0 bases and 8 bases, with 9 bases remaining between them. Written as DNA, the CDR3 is TGCGCCAGCAGCTTGGAGGCGTCACATGAGCAGTTCTTC. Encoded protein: CASSLEASHEQFF.

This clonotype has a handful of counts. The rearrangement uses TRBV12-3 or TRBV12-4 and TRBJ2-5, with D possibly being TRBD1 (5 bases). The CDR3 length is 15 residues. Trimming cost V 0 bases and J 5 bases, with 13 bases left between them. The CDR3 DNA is TGTGCCAGCAGTTTAGCGACCCTCAGGGATGAGACCCAGTACTTC. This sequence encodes CASSLATLRDETQYF.

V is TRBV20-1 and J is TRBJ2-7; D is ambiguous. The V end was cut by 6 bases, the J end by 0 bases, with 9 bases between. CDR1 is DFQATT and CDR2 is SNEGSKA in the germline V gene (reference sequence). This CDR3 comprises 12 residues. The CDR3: CSAPDGSYEQYF. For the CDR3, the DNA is TGCAGTGCGCCGGACGGCTCCTACGAGCAGTACTTC.

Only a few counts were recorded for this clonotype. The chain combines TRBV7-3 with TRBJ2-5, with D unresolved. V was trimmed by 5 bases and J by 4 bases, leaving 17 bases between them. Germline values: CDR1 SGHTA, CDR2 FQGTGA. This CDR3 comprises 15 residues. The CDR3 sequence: CASSLGTTGGETQYF. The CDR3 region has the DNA TGTGCCAGCAGCCTCGGTACGACGGGCGGAGAGACCCAGTACTTC.

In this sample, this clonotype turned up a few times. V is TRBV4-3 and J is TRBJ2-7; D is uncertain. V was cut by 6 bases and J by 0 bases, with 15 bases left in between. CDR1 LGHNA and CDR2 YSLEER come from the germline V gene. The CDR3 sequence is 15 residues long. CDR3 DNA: TGCGCCAGCAGGCATGGTATCGAGAGCTCCTACGAGCAGTACTTC. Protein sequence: CASRHGIESSYEQYF.